These T cell receptor beta chains were read from a single sample in a study of blood T cell repertoires in COVID-19. The table came from immunoSEQ multiplex PCR; TCRdb's copy has only in-frame clones and leaves some out. The table lists 150,000 to 200,000 clones, 86% of them singletons. The sequencing input was peripheral blood. The receptors stem from a woman aged 60 to 75 with COVID-19, enrolled during active disease. Each CDR3 is given with its conserved first and last residue. Each record gives: clone size, D gene, J gene, V gene, CDR3 protein, CDR3 DNA. A D gene is named only where the DNA matches it firmly. The size entry is marked missing in some rows and otherwise reads once, few, many or a size class.

>once|TRBD1|TRBJ1-5|TRBV7-2
CASSLARTGTQPQHF
TGTGCCAGCAGCTTAGCCCGGACAGGGACTCAGCCCCAGCATTTT
>-|-|TRBJ1-6|TRBV4-2
CASSQEEGFPLHF
TGTGCCAGCAGCCAAGAGGAGGGTTTCCCCCTCCACTTT
>-|-|TRBJ2-2|TRBV30
CAWTVGTPNTGELFF
TGTGCCTGGACCGTGGGCACTCCGAACACCGGGGAGCTGTTTTTT
>few|-|TRBJ1-2|TRBV18
CASSPPSYQGGYTF
TGTGCCAGCTCACCCCCCTCCTACCAGGGAGGCTACACCTTC
>-|TRBD1|TRBJ1-2|TRBV6-5
CACKDRGDYGYTF
TGTGCCTGCAAGGACAGGGGAGACTATGGCTACACCTTC
>-|-|TRBJ1-2|TRBV3-1/TRBV3-2
CASSQDASGRSNLHGYTF
TGTGCCAGCAGCCAAGACGCCAGTGGTAGGAGTAATCTCCATGGCTACACCTTC
>-|-|TRBJ1-3|TRBV9
CASSPLHSGGATGNTIYF
TGTGCCAGCAGCCCCCTCCATAGTGGGGGCGCGACTGGAAACACCATATATTTT
>-|-|TRBJ2-6|TRBV5-1
CASSAQGAGANVLTF
TGCGCCAGCAGCGCACAGGGAGCCGGGGCCAACGTCCTGACTTTC
>once|TRBD2|TRBJ2-3|TRBV7-9
CASSLGLAASTDTQYF
TGTGCCAGCAGCTTAGGACTAGCGGCTAGCACAGATACGCAGTATTTT
>once|TRBD2|TRBJ2-7|TRBV9
CASSVAGGRGVDEQYF
TGTGCCAGCAGCGTAGCGGGGGGGCGCGGGGTCGACGAGCAGTACTTC
>-|TRBD1|TRBJ1-1|TRBV6-2/TRBV6-3
CASSLTGVGRTEAFF
TGTGCCAGCAGTTTAACAGGGGTGGGGCGGACTGAAGCTTTCTTT
>-|TRBD2|TRBJ2-1|TRBV11-2
CASSLAASGRAGEQFF
TGTGCCAGCAGCTTGGCCGCTAGCGGGAGGGCCGGGGAGCAGTTCTTC
>once|TRBD1|TRBJ2-4|TRBV19
CASSRVGQGASGSKNIQYF
TGTGCCAGTAGTCGGGTAGGACAGGGGGCGTCGGGGTCCAAAAACATTCAGTACTTC
>once|-|TRBJ2-2|TRBV3-1/TRBV3-2
CASSLSTSGWRNTGELFF
TGTGCCAGCAGCCTTTCAACAAGCGGGTGGAGGAACACCGGGGAGCTGTTTTTT
>-|TRBD1|TRBJ1-2|TRBV7-3
CASSSGQGVGYGYTF
TGTGCCAGCAGCTCGGGACAGGGGGTCGGCTATGGCTACACCTTC
>-|-|TRBJ2-1|TRBV5-4
CASSLAAGPSYNEQFF
TGTGCCAGCAGCTTGGCTGCGGGACCCTCCTACAATGAGCAGTTCTTC
>-|TRBD2|TRBJ2-3|TRBV9
CASSTGTSGNTDTQYF
TGTGCCAGCAGCACCGGGACTAGCGGCAACACAGATACGCAGTATTTT
>few|TRBD2|TRBJ2-1|TRBV9
CASSVGAGLVTYNEQFF
TGTGCCAGCAGCGTAGGAGCGGGACTAGTTACCTACAATGAGCAGTTCTTC
>-|TRBD2|TRBJ2-5|TRBV19
CASRKPGLPAQYF
TGTGCCAGTAGGAAACCGGGACTACCGGCCCAGTACTTC
>-|-|TRBJ2-1|TRBV14
CASSRGGYEQFF
TGTGCCAGCAGCCGCGGGGGCTATGAGCAGTTCTTC
>-|-|TRBJ1-1|TRBV6-5
CASSYVRGNTEAFF
TGTGCCAGCAGTTACGTAAGGGGGAACACTGAAGCTTTCTTT
>-|-|TRBJ1-2|TRBV11-2
CASSSAGGYGYTF
TGTGCCAGCAGCTCCGCCGGTGGCTATGGCTACACCTTC
>-|TRBD1|TRBJ2-7|TRBV5-6
CASSRLQGAGSYEQYF
TGTGCCAGCAGCCGTTTACAGGGGGCCGGCTCCTACGAGCAGTACTTC
>-|-|TRBJ1-2|TRBV29-1
CSVASGGYGYTF
TGCAGCGTTGCTTCAGGTGGCTATGGCTACACCTTC
>once|TRBD2|TRBJ2-7|TRBV7-2
CASSPYSGSQYEQYF
TGTGCCAGCAGCCCCTATAGCGGGAGTCAGTACGAGCAGTACTTC
>-|TRBD1|TRBJ1-1|TRBV7-3
CASSRDRGTEAFF
TGTGCCAGCAGTCGGGACAGGGGTACTGAAGCTTTCTTT
>-|-|TRBJ1-2|TRBV7-3
CASSLTSRGGYTF
TGTGCCAGCAGCTTAACGTCTCGCGGCGGCTACACCTTC
>-|-|TRBJ2-7|TRBV21-1
CASSKADRSSYEQYF
TGTGCCAGCAGCAAAGCGGACAGGAGCTCCTACGAGCAGTACTTC
>-|TRBD1|TRBJ1-5|TRBV10-2
CASSEGTVQWPQHF
TGCGCCAGCAGTGAAGGGACAGTTCAATGGCCCCAGCATTTT
>-|-|TRBJ1-5|TRBV7-6
CASSLGTVNQPQHF
TGTGCCAGCAGCTTAGGGACAGTCAATCAGCCCCAGCATTTT
>-|-|TRBJ2-7|TRBV9
CASSPSWERYEQYF
TGTGCCAGCAGCCCAAGCTGGGAGCGGTACGAGCAGTACTTC
>-|TRBD2|TRBJ2-5|TRBV7-2
CASSSRLGLAGKGETQYF
TGTGCCAGCAGCTCCAGACTGGGTCTAGCGGGAAAGGGAGAGACCCAGTACTTC
>few|-|TRBJ2-1|TRBV2
CASSEWSRNEQFF
TGTGCCAGCAGTGAATGGAGTAGGAATGAGCAGTTCTTC
>-|-|TRBJ2-7|TRBV6-2/TRBV6-3
CASSGGAYEQYF
TGTGCCAGCAGTGGCGGGGCCTACGAGCAGTACTTC
>-|TRBD1|TRBJ2-3|TRBV24-1
CATTDRGTDTQYF
TGTGCCACCACAGACAGGGGTACAGATACGCAGTATTTT
>-|-|TRBJ1-5|TRBV6-1
CASSEREPQHF
TGTGCCAGCAGTGAACGGGAGCCCCAGCATTTT
>-|-|TRBJ2-1|TRBV6-5
CASTRSASEQFF
TGTGCCAGCACCAGATCCGCAAGTGAGCAGTTCTTC
>-|TRBD1|TRBJ1-2|TRBV24-1
CATSDFGQGDYGYTF
TGTGCCACCAGTGACTTCGGACAGGGGGACTATGGCTACACCTTC
>-|TRBD1|TRBJ1-5|TRBV29-1
CSVGGTDNQPQHF
TGCAGCGTTGGAGGGACAGACAATCAGCCCCAGCATTTT
>-|-|TRBJ2-3|TRBV28
CASSIMGLSTDTQYF
TGTGCCAGCAGTATCATGGGCCTAAGCACAGATACGCAGTATTTT
>-|-|TRBJ2-7|TRBV6-2/TRBV6-3
CASSYSSQGQQYF
TGTGCCAGCAGTTACTCGAGTCAGGGGCAGCAGTACTTC
>-|TRBD1|TRBJ1-5|TRBV19
CASPRTGDNQPQHF
TGTGCCAGCCCCCGGACAGGGGACAATCAGCCCCAGCATTTT
>-|TRBD1|TRBJ1-6|TRBV6-5
CASSYTGTGASPLHF
TGTGCCAGCAGTTACACCGGGACAGGGGCTTCACCCCTCCACTTT
>-|TRBD1|TRBJ1-2|TRBV5-1
CASSPRQGRSDGYTF
TGCGCCAGCAGCCCTAGACAGGGAAGATCCGACGGCTACACCTTC
>-|TRBD1|TRBJ2-7|TRBV24-1
CATSEGYRGRLSSYEQYF
TGTGCCACCAGTGAGGGGTACAGGGGGCGGCTCAGCTCCTACGAGCAGTACTTC
>-|-|TRBJ2-7|TRBV30
CAWSPAQGREQYF
TGTGCCTGGAGCCCCGCGCAGGGCCGCGAGCAGTACTTC
>-|TRBD1|TRBJ2-7|TRBV13
CASSLGGTDPYEQYF
TGTGCCAGCAGCTTAGGTGGGACAGATCCTTACGAGCAGTACTTC
>-|-|TRBJ2-1|TRBV5-5
CASSVMSGTSYYNEQFF
TGTGCCAGCAGCGTTATGTCGGGGACATCTTACTACAATGAGCAGTTCTTC
>few|-|TRBJ2-7|TRBV6-2/TRBV6-3
CASSYGSGYEQYF
TGTGCCAGCAGTTACGGCTCAGGGTACGAGCAGTACTTC
>-|-|TRBJ2-7|TRBV3-1/TRBV3-2
CASSQEQGYEQYF
TGTGCCAGCAGCCAAGAACAGGGATACGAGCAGTACTTC
>-|-|TRBJ1-5|TRBV2
CASRKGGGENQPQHF
TGTGCCAGCAGGAAAGGGGGGGGAGAGAATCAGCCCCAGCATTTT